Sequencing of this TCR beta chain was carried out in a study of T cells after yellow fever vaccination. Overall study: Libraries from low-cell-number fractions were prepared with the SMART-Seq v4 Ultra Low Input RNA kit. Broader study findings: A large majority of primary-vaccination clones showed up again after the booster (just under 97% CD4, 88% CD8). Shared CD4/CD8 clonotypes were a small share, likely from convergent recombination.

This clonotype was observed a handful of times. Antigen specificity is unknown. The V and J ends lost 0 bases and 2 bases, in that order; junction bases with no gene match: 4. The CDR3 is made up of 16 amino acids. Germline lookup yields CDR1 SGHRS and CDR2 YFSETQ. A process of 5'RACE template switching, which added a universal primer site and UMIs, was used to make TCR cDNA. TCRdb reprocessed the 5' RACE reads with MiXCR, giving one entry per CDR3 protein. The sample yields roughly 500,000 distinct CDR3 sequences, under 25% seen once. Material: PBMCs, obtained 15 days after the yellow fever booster vaccination. This TCR was recovered from a man aged 30-40 years who received the YFV17D yellow fever vaccine. The chain employs TRBV5-1 and TRBJ1-5; TRBD1 matches 8 bases. CDR3 sequence reads: CASSLVPGGRNQPQHF. The CDR3, as DNA: TGCGCCAGCAGCTTGGTGCCAGGGGGCCGCAATCAGCCCCAGCATTTT.